The 2 T cell receptor beta chains listed next were all sequenced from one sample in a study of spatial heterogeneity in lung cancer. In TCRdb, the 5' RACE reads were re-called with MiXCR into one record per CDR3 protein. Counted here are about 6,100 distinct CDR3 sequences, 7.8% occurring once; the ten biggest clones make up approximately 17%. Time point reported: sample taken at primary tumor resection. Sequences were derived from normal lung tissue next to the tumor, sampled at surgery. The receptors come from a female donor with early-stage non-small cell lung cancer.

This clonotype has a handful of counts. The chain combines TRBV2 with TRBJ2-3; 7 positions agree with TRBD1. The ends lost 7 bases at V and 2 bases at J; junction bases unmatched: 6. Germline values: CDR1 SNHLY, CDR2 FYNNEI. The CDR3 sequence is 14 residues long. In DNA, the CDR3 is TGTGCCAGCACCCCCGGGACAGTCACAGATACGCAGTATTTT. Translating it yields CASTPGTVTDTQYF. The whole variable domain, remainder taken from reference TRBV2 and TRBJ2-3, is EPEVTQTPSHQVTQMGQEVILRCVPISNHLYFYWYRQILGQKVEFLVSFYNNEISEKSEIFDDQFSVERPDGSNFTLKIRSTKLEDSAMYFCASTPGTVTDTQYFGPGTRLTVL.

Concerning this clonotype itself: It may be a read error: a sequence one base away is much more abundant. The V and J genes are TRBV7-2 and TRBJ1-2, with D possibly matching TRBD1 (5 bases). V lost 2 bases and J lost 7, with 17 bases in between. The CDR3 runs to 15 residues. Germline V gene data show CDR1 as SGHTA and CDR2 as FQGNSA. Written as DNA, the CDR3 is TGTGCCAGCAGCTTACGTGTGGGGACGGGGTTTGGCTACACCTTC. This encodes CASSLRVGTGFGYTF.